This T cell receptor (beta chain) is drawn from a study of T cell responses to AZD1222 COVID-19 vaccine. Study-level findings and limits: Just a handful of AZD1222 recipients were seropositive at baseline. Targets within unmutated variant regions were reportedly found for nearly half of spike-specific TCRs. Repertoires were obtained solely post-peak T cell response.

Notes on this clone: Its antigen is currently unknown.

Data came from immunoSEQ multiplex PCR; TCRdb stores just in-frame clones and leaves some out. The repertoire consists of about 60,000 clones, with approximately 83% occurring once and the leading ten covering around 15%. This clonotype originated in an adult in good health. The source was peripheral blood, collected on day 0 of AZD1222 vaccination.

CDR3 amino acids: CASSFTGNYGYTF. In DNA, the CDR3 is TGTGCCAGCAGTTTCACAGGGAACTATGGCTACACCTTC. The V gene is TRBV6-5, the J gene TRBJ1-2; tentative D call: TRBD1 (6 bases). Germline-derived CDR1 and CDR2 are MNHEY and SVGAGI. The CDR3 has 13 amino acids. Trimming left V 4 bases short and J 2 bases short, with 8 bases between.